This T cell receptor beta chain was retrieved from a study of radiotherapy plus CTLA-4 blockade in lung cancer. As regards this clone: Its cognate antigen is unknown.

Generated by immunoSEQ multiplex PCR, the TCRdb table keeps only in-frame clones and is missing some. The sample holds about 64,000 clones, 72% seen once. Regarding the study as a whole: Clones derived from tumor TCRs expanded in blood after radiotherapy plus ipilimumab.

Deletions cut 5 bases from V and 11 bases from J, with 18 bases between. Germline lookup yields CDR1 SEHNR and CDR2 FQNEAQ (reference sequence). The CDR3 covers 13 residues. The chain uses TRBV7-9 and TRBJ1-2; D perhaps matches TRBD1 (6 bases). The sample in question was peripheral blood, obtained from a patient treated with radiotherapy plus ipilimumab. This receptor was obtained from a human donor with non-small cell lung cancer whose response to radiotherapy plus ipilimumab could not be evaluated. CDR3: CASSPQGDSTYTF. CDR3 sequence (DNA): TGTGCCAGCAGCCCACAGGGAGACTCCACATACACCTTC.